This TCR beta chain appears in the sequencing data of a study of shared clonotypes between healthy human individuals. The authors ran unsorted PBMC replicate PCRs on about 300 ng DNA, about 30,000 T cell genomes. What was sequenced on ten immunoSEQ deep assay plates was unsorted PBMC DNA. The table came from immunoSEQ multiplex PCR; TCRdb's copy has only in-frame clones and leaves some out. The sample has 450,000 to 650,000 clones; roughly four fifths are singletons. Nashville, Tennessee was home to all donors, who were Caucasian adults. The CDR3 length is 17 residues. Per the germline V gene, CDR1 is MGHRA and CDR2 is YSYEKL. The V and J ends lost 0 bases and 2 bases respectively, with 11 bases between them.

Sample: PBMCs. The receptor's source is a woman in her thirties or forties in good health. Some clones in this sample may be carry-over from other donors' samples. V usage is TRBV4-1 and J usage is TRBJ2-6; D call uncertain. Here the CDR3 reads CASSQDSGFAGANVLTF. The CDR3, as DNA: TGCGCCAGCAGCCAAGATTCAGGTTTTGCTGGGGCCAACGTCCTGACTTTC.